This T cell receptor beta chain was profiled in a study of technical replicates of blood from a handful of donors. This clone is a singleton in its sample. The CDR3 extends over 15 amino acids. The table came from immunoSEQ multiplex PCR; TCRdb's copy has only in-frame clones and leaves some out. The sample yields 60,000 to 75,000 clones, 95% to 97% seen once. The sequence derives from a human donor in good health. The sample taken for sequencing was T cells isolated from PBMCs. The chain carries TRBV12-1 and TRBJ2-7; the table calls TRBD2, which could not be checked here. TRBV12-1 is termed a pseudogene. CDR3 residues: CASSGARPFWYEQYF. CDR3 DNA sequence: TGTGCCAGCAGCGGAGCGAGGCCTTTTTGGTACGAGCAGTACTTC.